The 10 T cell receptor beta chains below were found in one sample sequenced in a study of blood T cells in healthy people across ages. A sample-barcoded 5' primer and a J-beta primer mix were used in a second PCR of roughly 6 to 12 cycles. TCRdb itself ran the 5' RACE reads through MiXCR, one entry per CDR3 protein. The sample lists 750,000 to 950,000 distinct CDR3 sequences, approximately 32% occurring once. These data also featured in a second study, about T cells of mothers and their children.

The sequencing sample was made of blood. All receptors derive from a woman aged 40-49 years in good health.

This clonotype was detected many times. The chain uses TRBV18 and TRBJ2-5, with D tentatively TRBD2 (5 bases). The CDR3 consists of 13 residues. V lost 1 base to trimming and J lost 4 bases, with 7 bases between them. Per germline, CDR1 KGHSH and CDR2 LQKENI. In DNA form, the CDR3 reads TGTGCCAGCTCACCACTCAGCGGAGAGACCCAGTACTTC. Its translation is CASSPLSGETQYF.

This sequence joins TRBV7-3 and TRBJ1-1; tentatively, D is TRBD1 (5 bases). Germline V gives CDR1 SGHTA, CDR2 FQGTGA. With 1 base removed from V and 4 bases from J, the gap between germline ends came to 16 bases. The CDR3 totals 16 residues. The CDR3 reads CASSLNGGRAGTEAFF. CDR3 nucleotides: TGTGCCAGCAGCTTAAATGGGGGAAGGGCGGGCACTGAAGCTTTCTTT.

The CDR3 sequence: CASSLGFGPRSNQPQHF. The DNA of the CDR3 is TGTGCCAGCAGCTTAGGCTTCGGGCCCCGGAGCAATCAGCCCCAGCATTTT. The rearrangement joins TRBV7-6 to TRBJ1-5, with unresolved D. The CDR3 runs to 17 residues. In germline, CDR1 is SGHVS, CDR2 FNYEAQ. Trimming removed 1 base at V and 1 base at J, with 14 bases between.

This clonotype occurred many times. The chain has TRBV27 and TRBJ2-7; D possibly corresponds to TRBD2 (6 bases). In germline, CDR1 is MNHEY, CDR2 SMNVEV (reference sequence). Trimming left V 9 bases short and J 0 bases short, with 12 bases between. CDR3 length: 13 amino acids. The CDR3 DNA reads as TGTGCCAGTGTCGGACTAAGCTCCTACGAGCAGTACTTC. Protein: CASVGLSSYEQYF.

This chain uses TRBV3-1 with TRBJ2-3; 13 bases map to TRBD2. V gave up 1 base and J gave up 6 bases; unmatched junction bases: 7. Germline V gives CDR1 LGHDT, CDR2 YNNKEL (reference sequence). The CDR3 consists of 17 residues. The CDR3 nucleotides read TGTGCCAGCAGCCAAGGATCACTAGCGGGGGGGCCGGATACGCAGTATTTT. Its translation is CASSQGSLAGGPDTQYF.

This clonotype was recorded a few times. This chain uses TRBV30 with TRBJ2-1; unclear D gene. The assigned J gene may be wrong: the sequence end matches TRBJ2-7 better. The germline V gene has CDR1 GTSNPN and CDR2 SVGIG (reference sequence). The CDR3 length is 11 residues. The CDR3 DNA is TGTGCCTGGGGGTCCTACAATGAGCAGTACTTC. Translated: CAWGSYNEQYF.

This clonotype was counted a few times. The chain has TRBV7-2 and TRBJ2-5, with D perhaps TRBD2 (5 bases). The DNA end is a closer match to TRBJ2-7, so the J assignment may be wrong. Per germline, CDR1 SGHTA and CDR2 FQGNSA. This CDR3 comprises 16 residues. This CDR3 is CASSPPFGLLGYEQYF. CDR3 in DNA: TGTGCCAGCAGCCCCCCTTTTGGCCTACTAGGCTACGAGCAGTACTTC.

This chain joins TRBV9 and TRBJ1-2, with TRBD1 identical over 7 bases. This CDR3 contains 12 residues. CDR1 and CDR2 from the germline V gene are SGDLS and YYNGEE. The ends lost 0 bases at V and 8 bases at J; junction bases unmatched: 1. CDR3: CASSVEGAGYTF. DNA of the CDR3: TGTGCCAGCAGCGTAGAGGGGGCCGGCTACACCTTC.

A remark on this clonotype: Given a much more abundant clone one base away, this may be a read error. V and J are TRBV11-2 and TRBJ2-7; D perhaps matches TRBD2 (7 bases). This CDR3 is 15 amino acids long. CDR1 and CDR2 (germline): SGHAT, FQNNGV. Trimming pared 3 bases from V and 3 bases from J, leaving 15 bases between. CDR3 in DNA: TGTGCCAGCAGCTTTATGGGGGGGCCCAACTACGAGCAGTACTTC. Translating it yields CASSFMGGPNYEQYF.

This chain connects TRBV27 to TRBJ2-2; D is ambiguous. This CDR3 is 17 amino acids long. Trimming shortened V by 2 bases and J by 4 bases, and 17 bases separated the two germline ends. From germline, CDR1 is MNHEY and CDR2 SMNVEV (reference sequence). CDR3 in DNA: TGTGCCAGCAGTTTAGTTAGCTGGGCTAGGAGCACCGGGGAGCTGTTTTTT. This translates into CASSLVSWARSTGELFF.